A single sample is the source of the 20 T cell receptor beta chains below, sequenced in a study of metastatic and nonmetastatic thyroid tumors. TCRdb reassembled clones from the PCR reads with MiXCR. This sample yields tens of thousands of clones, of which 13% are seen a single time; 13% to 15% belongs to the top ten. No treatment of any kind had been given to any patient before thyroid surgery. What was sequenced was blood. Receptor source: a female donor with papillary thyroid cancer or a benign thyroid nodule (not recorded which). Some clones in this sample may be carry-over from other donors' samples.

The gene calls are TRBV30 and TRBJ1-5; D ambiguous. This CDR3 is built from 15 residues. The germline CDR1 and CDR2 sequences are GTSNPN and SVGIG (reference sequence). V was pared by 3 bases and J by 1 base, with 13 bases between. The CDR3 nucleotides are TGTGCCTGGAGCGTAGGAGGTGAAAGCAATCAGCCCCAGCATTTT. Amino acids: CAWSVGGESNQPQHF.

This clone has more than one count but fewer than ten. The sample contains more than one DNA sequence encoding this CDR3. V gene TRBV7-2 combines with J gene TRBJ2-7; D is perhaps TRBD1 (5 bases). This CDR3 is 14 amino acids long. Germline values: CDR1 SGHTA, CDR2 FQGNSA. Between the trimmed V and J ends, which lost 9 bases and 1 base, there was a span of 16 bases. CDR3 coding DNA: TGTGCCAGTAGCCCCGATAGGGGATCCTACGAGCAGTACTTC. Translating it yields CASSPDRGSYEQYF.

This clone was counted ten times or more. The genes are TRBV11-2 and TRBJ2-5; 13 nucleotides line up with TRBD2. Germline trimming cut 3 bases from V and 5 bases from J; bases unmatched to any gene: 6. The CDR3 has 16 residues. Germline lookup yields CDR1 SGHAT and CDR2 FQNNGV. The CDR3 loop is CASSFRTSGSAETQYF. As DNA, the CDR3 is TGTGCCAGCAGCTTCCGGACTAGCGGGAGTGCGGAGACCCAGTACTTC.

In its sample, this clone was seen many times. In DNA form, the CDR3 reads TGTGCCAGCAGCCGCGGGGGGGGGAGCTATGGCTACACCTTC. This sequence encodes CASSRGGGSYGYTF. The chain combines TRBV7-9 with TRBJ1-2, with D possibly being TRBD1 (5 bases). CDR3 length equals 14 residues. Germline CDR1 and CDR2: SEHNR and FQNEAQ (reference sequence). Trimming took off 5 bases at V and 4 bases at J, with 14 bases between the two ends.

This clone occurred many times. The chain is built from TRBV7-2 and TRBJ1-2, with TRBD1 as a possible D gene (6 bases). Germline V gene lookup returns CDR1 SGHTA and CDR2 FQGNSA. The CDR3 is made up of 13 amino acids. Trimming shortened V by 5 bases and J by 8 bases, and 15 bases separated the two germline ends. CDR3 nucleotides: TGTGCCAGCAGCCCGAGGGGGGGGGGAGGCTACACCTTC. Amino acids: CASSPRGGGGYTF. Together with reference TRBV7-2 and TRBJ1-2, the CDR3 gives the full variable domain: GAGVSQSPSNKVTEKGKDVELRCDPISGHTALYWYRQSLGQGLEFLIYFQGNSAPDKSGLPSDRFSAERTGGSVSTLTIQRTQQEDSAVYLCASSPRGGGGYTFGSGTRLTVV.

V gene TRBV30 combines with J gene TRBJ2-7, with TRBD2 identical over 14 bases. The germline V gene encodes CDR1 GTSNPN and CDR2 SVGIG (reference sequence). V gave up 3 bases and J gave up 6 bases; unmatched junction bases: 1. This CDR3 is 13 amino acids long. The CDR3 coding sequence is TGTGCCTGGAGGGGGACTAGCGGGAGCGAGCAGTACTTC. Protein: CAWRGTSGSEQYF. Using reference TRBV30 and TRBJ2-7 for the parts outside the CDR3, the full variable domain is SQTIHQWPATLVQPVGSPLSLECTVEGTSNPNLYWYRQAAGRGLQLLFYSVGIGQISSEVPQNLSASRPQDRQFILSSKKLLLSDSGFYLCAWRGTSGSEQYFGPGTRLTVT.

This clone showed up many times. Relative to the germline gene, one junction end is altered; a read error may explain this. The rearrangement uses TRBV4-2 and TRBJ2-1; D gene unclear. Germline V gene data show CDR1 as LGHNA and CDR2 as YNFKEQ. This CDR3 comprises 15 residues. CDR3 loop: CASSPLFDSDNEQFF. The CDR3 DNA reads as TGTGCCAGCAGCCCCCTCTTCGACTCCGACAATGAGCAGTTCTTC.

This clone has ten or more counts. This sequence joins TRBV7-3 and TRBJ2-3; 14 bases map to TRBD2. The CDR3 sequence is 17 residues long. J lost 5 bases, V lost 4 bases, and 8 bases had no gene match. Germline V CDR1 and CDR2: SGHTA, FQGTGA. Here the CDR3 DNA reads TGTGCCAGCAGCTCGGGGACTAGCGGGAGATTTGTAGATACGCAGTATTTT. Protein product: CASSSGTSGRFVDTQYF.

This clone was observed a handful of times. This could be a read error, since a much larger clone is one nucleotide away. The V and J genes are TRBV20-1 and TRBJ2-3; 12 positions match TRBD2. This CDR3 spans 15 amino acids. In germline, CDR1 is DFQATT, CDR2 SNEGSKA (reference sequence). The J segment lost 3 bases and the V segment lost 8 bases, leaving 9 bases of the junction unmatched. The CDR3 reads CSTDLTSGRTDTQYF. The DNA for the CDR3 is TGCAGTACTGATTTGACTAGCGGGAGAACAGATACGCAGTATTTT.

By its share, this clone is medium-sized. The chain has TRBV27 and TRBJ2-7, with TRBD2 matching over 11 bases. V lost 2 bases to trimming and J lost 3 bases; unmatched junction nucleotides: 0. The germline CDR1 and CDR2 sequences are MNHEY and SMNVEV (reference sequence). This CDR3 is built from 14 residues. The CDR3: CASSLTSGSYEQYF. CDR3 sequence (DNA): TGTGCCAGCAGTTTAACTAGCGGGAGCTACGAGCAGTACTTC.

The chain uses TRBV20-1 and TRBJ2-7; a possible D gene is TRBD2 (5 bases). CDR3 size: 15 residues. V was clipped by 2 bases and J by 2 bases, with 16 bases between them. Germline V lookup: CDR1 DFQATT, CDR2 SNEGSKA (reference sequence). For the CDR3, the DNA is TGCAGTGCTAGACGCCCCCGAGGGAGAACCTACGAGCAGTACTTC. Translating gives CSARRPRGRTYEQYF.

This chain uses TRBV5-2 with TRBJ1-2; TRBD1, the table's D call, lacks a check against the DNA. TRBV5-2 is shown as a pseudogene. This CDR3 region has 13 residues. The CDR3 DNA reads as TGTGCCAGCAGTAGTACAGGGGTTCATGGCTACACCTTC. Amino acid sequence: CASSSTGVHGYTF.

The genes are TRBV6-1 and TRBJ1-1, with TRBD1 as a possible D gene (5 bases). CDR3 length equals 14 residues. In germline, CDR1 is MNHNS, CDR2 SASEGT. V lost 2 bases, J lost 1 base, and 8 bases lay in between. CDR3 residues: CASSECTGNTEAFF. The CDR3 DNA follows: TGTGCCAGCAGTGAATGTACAGGGAACACTGAAGCTTTCTTT.

This clone was counted a few times. The chain links TRBV6-1 to TRBJ2-7, with D tentatively TRBD2 (5 bases). Trimming removed 5 bases from V and 3 bases from J, with 17 bases in between. This CDR3 is 15 amino acids long. Germline values: CDR1 MNHNS, CDR2 SASEGT. The CDR3 sequence is CASSRDYLVSYEQYF. CDR3 DNA sequence: TGTGCCAGCAGTAGAGACTATCTTGTGAGCTACGAGCAGTACTTC.

This clone was detected many times. This chain uses TRBV11-2 with TRBJ2-5; the match to TRBD2 covers 10 bases. The CDR3 sequence is 14 residues long. Germline CDR1 is SGHAT and CDR2 is FQNNGV. Trimming took 4 bases from V and 5 from J; bases not matched to a gene: 4. In DNA, the CDR3 is TGTGCCAGCAGCTCTAGCGGGAGAAGGGAGACCCAGTACTTC. Protein: CASSSSGRRETQYF.

Many counts were recorded for this clone. J is TRBJ1-5 and V is TRBV12-3 or TRBV12-4, with 8 bases lining up with TRBD1. The CDR3 covers 13 residues. The trim removed 7 bases at V and 7 bases at J, leaving 6 bases unmatched. CDR3 residues: CASTLQGAQPQHF. The CDR3 DNA sequence: TGTGCCAGCACCCTCCAGGGGGCCCAGCCCCAGCATTTT.

This clone appeared many times. The chain uses TRBV19 and TRBJ1-5, with 9 bases matching TRBD1. Trimming took 3 bases from V and 1 from J; bases not matched to a gene: 1. Germline values: CDR1 LNHDA, CDR2 SQIVND (reference sequence). The CDR3 length is 15 residues. CDR3 sequence reads: CASSMDRGSNQPQHF. CDR3 bases: TGTGCCAGTAGTATGGACAGGGGAAGCAATCAGCCCCAGCATTTT.

By frequency in the sample, this clone is medium-sized. The gene calls are TRBV6-1 and TRBJ2-1, with 8 bases identical to TRBD2. Trimming removed 4 bases from V and 3 bases from J; junction bases left unmatched: 2. The CDR3 is made up of 14 amino acids. CDR1 MNHNS and CDR2 SASEGT come from the germline V gene. The CDR3 sequence is CASSGAGDYNEQFF. The CDR3 DNA reads as TGTGCCAGCAGTGGAGCGGGAGACTACAATGAGCAGTTCTTC.

This clone was found many times. This chain links TRBV12-3 or TRBV12-4 with TRBJ2-3; D gene unclear. The CDR3 sequence is 13 residues long. V was pared by 6 bases and J by 0 bases, with 7 bases between. The CDR3 DNA reads TGTGCCAGCAGATCTTCTAGCACAGATACGCAGTATTTT. It specifies CASRSSSTDTQYF.

This clone was picked up many times. This chain links TRBV29-1 with TRBJ2-5, with 8 bases identical to TRBD1. The ends lost 3 bases at V and 9 bases at J; junction bases unmatched: 9. The CDR3 has 13 residues. Germline loops: CDR1 SQVTM, CDR2 ANQGSEA. In nucleotides, the CDR3 is TGCAGCGTTGAGGAACTCCACAGGGGGGCCCAGTACTTC. The encoded protein is CSVEELHRGAQYF.